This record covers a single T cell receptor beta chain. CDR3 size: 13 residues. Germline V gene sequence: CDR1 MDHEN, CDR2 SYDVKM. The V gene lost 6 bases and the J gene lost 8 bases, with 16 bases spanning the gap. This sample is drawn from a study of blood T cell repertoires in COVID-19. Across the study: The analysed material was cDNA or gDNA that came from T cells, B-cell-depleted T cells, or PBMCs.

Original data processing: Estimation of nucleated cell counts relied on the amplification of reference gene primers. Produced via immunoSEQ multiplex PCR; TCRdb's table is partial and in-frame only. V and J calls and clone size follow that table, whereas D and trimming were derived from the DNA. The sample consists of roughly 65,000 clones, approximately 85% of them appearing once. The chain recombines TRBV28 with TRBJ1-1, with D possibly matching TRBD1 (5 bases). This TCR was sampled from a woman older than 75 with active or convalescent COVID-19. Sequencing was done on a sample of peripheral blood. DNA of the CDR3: TGTGCCAGCAGACCCCCCGACACAGGAGAAGCTTTCTTT. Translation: CASRPPDTGEAFF.